This TCR beta chain was identified during a study of STAT3 mutations in large granular lymphocyte leukemia. In the study overall: Roughly half of the longitudinally sequenced T-LGLL patients carried detectable canonical activating STAT3 mutations.

For this clone: The antigen is unknown.

Study observations and caveats: TCR clonotype switching after therapy occurred in about 35% of the 18 patients. In T-cell large granular lymphocyte leukemia, about half of patients showed multiple immunodominant subclonotypes. Variable sampling intervals and differing treatment regimens complicated linking therapy response to TCR clonal burden changes.

Profiled with immunoSEQ multiplex PCR; TCRdb holds only in-frame clones, not every one. This table has tens of thousands of clones, around 93% appearing once. The CDR3 contains 12 residues. Germline V gene data show CDR1 as WNHNN and CDR2 as SYGVQD (reference sequence). Trimming removed 8 bases from V and 6 bases from J, with 8 bases in between. V usage is TRBV10-1 and J usage is TRBJ1-6; D ambiguous. The clonotype comes from a man aged 40-49 years with T-cell large granular lymphocyte leukemia. Some clones in this sample may be carry-over from other donors' samples. What was sequenced was peripheral blood mononuclear cells. CDR3: CASAGLNSPLHF. The CDR3 DNA reads TGCGCCAGCGCCGGACTTAATTCACCCCTCCACTTT.